This T cell receptor (beta chain) was sequenced in a study of OX40 agonist ivuxolimab in advanced cancers. The table came from immunoSEQ multiplex PCR; TCRdb's copy has only in-frame clones and leaves some out. Seen here are 25,000 or so clones, about 83% observed once, and the top ten hold around 10%. The CDR3 is 17 amino acids. Deletions cut 0 bases from V and 0 bases from J, with 14 bases between. The germline V gene encodes CDR1 MGHRA and CDR2 YSYEKL. V and J are TRBV4-1 and TRBJ1-1, with a weak D call TRBD1 (6 bases). The sample consisted of CD4+ or CD8+ T cells sorted from blood, taken in a trial of the OX40 agonist ivuxolimab. The sequence came from an adult with an advanced solid tumor such as melanoma, head and neck, liver or kidney cancer. CDR3 sequence: CASSQDRVWDMNTEAFF. For the CDR3, the DNA is TGCGCCAGCAGCCAAGATCGGGTTTGGGACATGAACACTGAAGCTTTCTTT.